The 20 T cell receptor beta chains given below trace back to one sample, sequenced in a study of blood T cells in healthy people across ages. PCR was performed a second time for about 7 to 11 cycles using a sample-barcoded 5' primer and a J-beta primer mix. A single record per CDR3 protein comes from TCRdb applying MiXCR to the 5' RACE reads. The sample has hundreds of thousands of distinct CDR3 sequences, roughly 58% seen once; the top ten hold approximately 40%. The sample was blood. The receptors originated from a man aged 55 to 70 in good health.

A word on this clonotype: The junction shows a germline mismatch at one end, possibly a read error. This sequence joins TRBV7-2 and TRBJ2-1; 9 nucleotides match TRBD2. The CDR3 loop spans 12 amino acids. Per the germline V gene, CDR1 is SGHTA and CDR2 is FQGNSA. The CDR3 DNA reads TGCGCAAGCGGGGGGTTTTACAATGAGCAGTTCTTC. Amino acid sequence: CASGGFYNEQFF.

Details on this clonotype: The junction departs from the called germline gene at one end, perhaps through a read error. CDR3 amino acids: CTSSRRLAGGTYEQYF. The CDR3 bases are TGTACCAGCAGTCGGCGCCTTGCGGGGGGTACCTACGAGCAGTACTTC. The chain recombines TRBV6-2 or TRBV6-3 with TRBJ2-7, with 8 bases matching TRBD2. The CDR3 length is 16 residues. Germline assignment: CDR1 MNHEY and CDR2 SVGEGT.

The V gene is TRBV3-1, the J gene TRBJ2-3, with 12 bases that match TRBD2. The CDR3 spans 16 residues. Germline loops: CDR1 LGHDT, CDR2 YNNKEL (reference sequence). With 5 bases clipped from V and 2 bases from J, the junction kept 5 bases outside the gene matches. CDR3 nucleotides: TGTGCCAGCAGCAAACGGACTAGCGGGACCACAGATACGCAGTATTTT. This translates into CASSKRTSGTTDTQYF.

This clonotype has a handful of counts. This rearrangement joins TRBV27 to TRBJ1-2; TRBD1 matches 8 bases. The CDR3 covers 13 residues. The ends lost 4 bases at V and 6 bases at J; junction bases unmatched: 4. Germline CDR1 reads MNHEY; CDR2 reads SMNVEV (reference sequence). CDR3 nucleotide sequence: TGTGCCAGCAGTTCTGACAGGGGTCATGGCTACACCTTC. It codes for CASSSDRGHGYTF.

The chain carries TRBV5-1 and TRBJ1-2; 9 nucleotides align to TRBD1. V was pared by 0 bases and J by 8 bases, with 2 bases of the junction left unmatched. The CDR3 runs to 13 residues. Germline lookup yields CDR1 SGHRS and CDR2 YFSETQ. The CDR3 sequence is CASSLDRGQGYTF. In DNA form, the CDR3 reads TGCGCCAGCAGCTTGGACAGGGGGCAGGGCTACACCTTC.

The chain couples TRBV11-1 to TRBJ2-7; D uncertain. The CDR3 is 15 amino acids. Germline CDR1 reads SGHAT; CDR2 reads FQDESV (reference sequence). CDR3: CPVPGSPIPSYEQYF. CDR3 sequence (DNA): TGTCCCGTTCCGGGCTCGCCTATCCCCTCCTACGAGCAGTACTTC.

V is TRBV3-1 and J is TRBJ2-2, with TRBD2 matching over 8 bases. CDR3 length: 14 residues. Trimming cost V 5 bases and J 7 bases; bases outside gene matches: 6. Germline V gene lookup returns CDR1 LGHDT and CDR2 YNNKEL (reference sequence). The CDR3: CASSSGLVGGELFF. The CDR3 nucleotides read TGTGCCAGCAGCTCGGGACTAGTGGGCGGGGAGCTGTTTTTT.

V usage is TRBV7-9 and J usage is TRBJ1-4, with no clear D. CDR1 is SEHNR and CDR2 is FQNEAQ in the germline V gene (reference sequence). The CDR3 extends over 17 amino acids. The ends were cut back, 5 bases at V and 0 bases at J, with 16 bases in the middle. CDR3 nucleotides: TGTGCCAGCAGCCCCCCCCGGAGAGGAGCAACTAATGAAAAACTGTTTTTT. This gives the protein CASSPPRRGATNEKLFF.

The chain links TRBV5-5 to TRBJ2-5; 9 positions agree with TRBD1. Germline V CDR1 and CDR2: SGHKS, YYEKEE (reference sequence). The J segment lost 4 bases and the V segment lost 4 bases, leaving 8 bases of the junction unmatched. This CDR3 comprises 15 residues. The CDR3 is CASSPGTGIVETQYF. In DNA form, the CDR3 reads TGTGCCAGCAGCCCCGGGACAGGGATAGTAGAGACCCAGTACTTC.

V usage is TRBV4-2 and J usage is TRBJ1-5, with a possible D match to TRBD1 (5 bases). V was pared by 0 bases and J by 8 bases, with 17 bases between. Germline V gene data show CDR1 as LGHNA and CDR2 as YNFKEQ. CDR3 length: 16 amino acids. Here the CDR3 reads CASSQEAAGPQEPQHF. The CDR3 DNA is TGTGCCAGCAGCCAAGAGGCCGCAGGGCCTCAAGAGCCCCAGCATTTT.

In this sample, this clonotype turned up a few times. The CDR3 coding sequence is TGTGCCAGCCAACTCAGCGGGGGTATCAATGAGCAGTTCTTC. Translating it yields CASQLSGGINEQFF. The chain employs TRBV6-5 and TRBJ2-1, with TRBD2 identical over 8 bases. CDR1 and CDR2 (germline): MNHEY, SVGAGI. The CDR3 consists of 14 residues. With V trimmed by 8 bases and J by 6 bases, 9 bases remained unmatched.

The genes are TRBV9 and TRBJ2-7; 8 nucleotides line up with TRBD1. Germline lookup yields CDR1 SGDLS and CDR2 YYNGEE. The CDR3 has 16 amino acids. V was pared by 4 bases and J by 0 bases, with 9 bases of the junction left unmatched. CDR3 region: CASSPGQVSSSYEQYF. In DNA form, the CDR3 reads TGTGCCAGCAGCCCGGGACAGGTGTCGAGCTCCTACGAGCAGTACTTC.

The genes are TRBV3-1 and TRBJ2-7, with D possibly TRBD2 on 6 matching bases. The CDR3 spans 14 residues. Germline V gene sequence: CDR1 LGHDT, CDR2 YNNKEL (reference sequence). V shed 1 base and J shed 7 bases, with 14 bases lying between them. CDR3 bases: TGTGCCAGCAGCCAAGGGCCCCGGGGGAATGAGCAGTACTTC. The encoded protein is CASSQGPRGNEQYF.

This clonotype came up once. The chain combines TRBV20-1 with TRBJ1-1; maybe TRBD1 (6 bases). V lost 6 bases to trimming and J lost 4 bases, with 12 bases between them. The CDR3 spans 12 residues. Per germline, CDR1 DFQATT and CDR2 SNEGSKA (reference sequence). The CDR3 DNA sequence: TGCAGTGCAGCCGGACAGACCACTGAAGCTTTCTTT. This codes for CSAAGQTTEAFF.

J is TRBJ2-2 and V is TRBV7-9; possible D gene TRBD2, 6 bases. The germline CDR1 and CDR2 sequences are SEHNR and FQNEAQ (reference sequence). V was cut by 0 bases and J by 4 bases, with 12 bases left in between. The CDR3 runs to 16 residues. CDR3 loop: CASSLAGGASTGELFF. The CDR3 nucleotides read TGTGCCAGCAGCTTAGCGGGAGGCGCGAGCACCGGGGAGCTGTTTTTT.

This chain joins TRBV2 and TRBJ1-4; 11 nucleotides line up with TRBD1. The J segment lost 8 bases and the V segment lost 6 bases, leaving 8 bases of the junction unmatched. The CDR3 totals 15 residues. The germline V gene has CDR1 SNHLY and CDR2 FYNNEI. CDR3 nucleotides: TGTGCCAGCAGCGAAAGGGGGGACAGGGGGGAAAAACTGTTTTTT. Its translation is CASSERGDRGEKLFF.

This clonotype was observed once. The CDR3 bases are TGCAGTGCTAGAGATTACAGGGGCCCTGGGGATACGCAGTATTTT. Residues: CSARDYRGPGDTQYF. This chain connects TRBV20-1 to TRBJ2-3, with 7 positions matching TRBD1. Germline V CDR1 and CDR2: DFQATT, SNEGSKA (reference sequence). The CDR3 sequence is 15 residues long. The V segment lost 0 bases and the J segment 6 bases; nucleotides outside the gene matches: 9.

In regard to this clonotype: One end of the junction fails to match germline, which may point to a read error. The chain joins TRBV4-2 to TRBJ2-1; D is unclear. This CDR3 contains 15 residues. The germline V gene encodes CDR1 LGHNA and CDR2 YNFKEQ. The CDR3 protein is CASGQVLEFYNEQFF. The CDR3 nucleotides read TGTGCCAGCGGCCAAGTCCTAGAATTCTACAATGAGCAGTTCTTC.

The chain is built from TRBV4-2 and TRBJ2-1; 9 bases are a match to TRBD2. V gave up 0 bases and J gave up 7 bases; unmatched junction bases: 4. The V gene's germline CDR1 is LGHNA and CDR2 YNFKEQ. The CDR3 totals 15 residues. CDR3 protein: CASSQDASGVNEQFF. The CDR3 bases are TGTGCCAGCAGCCAAGACGCTAGCGGGGTTAATGAGCAGTTCTTC.

A few counts support this clonotype. J is TRBJ1-2 and V is TRBV6-2 or TRBV6-3, with D possibly matching TRBD1 (5 bases). Trimming cost V 7 bases and J 6 bases, with 12 bases left between them. Germline V gene lookup returns CDR1 MNHEY and CDR2 SVGEGT. The CDR3 consists of 12 residues. The CDR3 here is CASKWSGNGYTF. The CDR3 DNA reads TGTGCCAGCAAATGGTCAGGGAATGGCTACACCTTC.